A single sample gave rise to the 17 T cell receptor beta chains below, sequenced in a study of blood T cell repertoires in COVID-19. TCRdb's table, derived via immunoSEQ multiplex PCR, lists solely in-frame clones and lacks some. Altogether 95,000 to 150,000 clones are present, 78% being singletons, with the ten largest covering roughly 2%. The specimen sequenced was peripheral blood. Receptors originate from a man in his sixties or seventies with acute or convalescent COVID-19.

This chain connects TRBV4-1 to TRBJ2-6, with 10 bases fitting TRBD1. CDR1 is MGHRA and CDR2 is YSYEKL in the germline V gene. The CDR3 loop spans 17 amino acids. The V and J ends lost 4 bases and 0 bases, in that order; junction bases with no gene match: 3. The CDR3 region is CASSPGQGSSGANVLTF. In DNA, the CDR3 is TGCGCCAGCAGCCCGGGACAGGGGAGCTCTGGGGCCAACGTCCTGACTTTC.

The rearrangement joins TRBV5-1 to TRBJ1-6; the D gene is possibly TRBD1 (6 bases). V was trimmed by 4 bases and J by 10 bases, leaving 15 bases between them. The CDR3 loop spans 14 amino acids. From germline, CDR1 is SGHRS and CDR2 YFSETQ. The CDR3 region has the DNA TGCGCCAGCAGCACCCGGGACAATGGATCACCCCTCCACTTT. As protein: CASSTRDNGSPLHF.

The CDR3 loop reads CASSPRRPGGGETQYF. The CDR3 coding sequence is TGTGCCAGCAGCCCCCGACGGCCAGGGGGCGGCGAGACCCAGTACTTC. The chain combines TRBV7-3 with TRBJ2-5, with 8 nucleotides matching TRBD1. V lost 5 bases to trimming and J lost 5 bases; unmatched junction nucleotides: 13. Germline CDR1 reads SGHTA; CDR2 reads FQGTGA. The CDR3 is 16 residues long.

The rearrangement links TRBV28 to TRBJ1-1, with D tentatively TRBD1 (5 bases). From germline, CDR1 is MDHEN and CDR2 SYDVKM. The CDR3 has 15 residues. V was trimmed by 7 bases and J by 0 bases, leaving 15 bases between them. Written as DNA, the CDR3 is TGTGCCAGCACCCTTGCGTCCAGGGTGAACACTGAAGCTTTCTTT. Translating it yields CASTLASRVNTEAFF.

This clone was observed a handful of times. This chain links TRBV4-3 with TRBJ1-1; maybe TRBD1 (6 bases). CDR3 length equals 14 residues. The V end lost 5 bases, the J end lost 0 bases, and 10 bases lay between the germline ends. Germline V lookup: CDR1 LGHNA, CDR2 YSLEER. CDR3 DNA sequence: TGCGCCAGCAGCTTACAGGGTCTGAACACTGAAGCTTTCTTT. Protein: CASSLQGLNTEAFF.

The CDR3 nucleotides read TGTGCCTGGAGTTCCGGGGGGAGCGGAGCGTTAACTAATGAAAAACTGTTTTTT. Protein: CAWSSGGSGALTNEKLFF. The rearrangement uses TRBV30 and TRBJ1-4, with TRBD1 as a possible D gene (5 bases). The V end was cut by 2 bases, the J end by 1 base, with 20 bases between. The CDR3 is made up of 18 amino acids. The germline V gene encodes CDR1 GTSNPN and CDR2 SVGIG (reference sequence).

The CDR3 protein is CAWRQGRGGYTF. Written as DNA, the CDR3 is TGTGCCTGGAGACAGGGTCGTGGAGGCTACACCTTC. The chain links TRBV30 to TRBJ1-2, with D perhaps matching TRBD1 (6 bases). This CDR3 contains 12 residues. The germline V gene encodes CDR1 GTSNPN and CDR2 SVGIG (reference sequence). Trimming cost V 3 bases and J 8 bases, with 13 bases left between them. Based on the CDR3 plus reference TRBV30 and TRBJ1-2, the full variable domain is SQTIHQWPATLVQPVGSPLSLECTVEGTSNPNLYWYRQAAGRGLQLLFYSVGIGQISSEVPQNLSASRPQDRQFILSSKKLLLSDSGFYLCAWRQGRGGYTFGSGTRLTVV.

The chain has TRBV5-1 and TRBJ2-2, with TRBD1 as a possible D gene (5 bases). The CDR3 has 16 residues. Per germline, CDR1 SGHRS and CDR2 YFSETQ. Trimming cost V 0 bases and J 1 base, with 10 bases left between them. The CDR3: CASSLGKGLNTGELFF. CDR3 sequence (DNA): TGCGCCAGCAGCTTGGGGAAGGGGTTGAACACCGGGGAGCTGTTTTTT.

The V call is TRBV12-3 or TRBV12-4, the J call TRBJ2-3; D is uncertain. The CDR3 runs to 12 residues. The germline V and J ends were trimmed by 3 bases and 9 bases, with 10 bases remaining between them. The CDR3 DNA sequence: TGTGCCAGCAGTTTTGGGCAGATGACGCAGTATTTT. Its translation is CASSFGQMTQYF.

The chain links TRBV3-1 (or the pseudogene TRBV3-2) to TRBJ2-3; D call uncertain. The germline V gene has CDR1 LGHDT and CDR2 YNNKEL (reference sequence). V was clipped by 5 bases and J by 2 bases, with 20 bases between them. The CDR3 sequence is 17 residues long. The CDR3 sequence: CASSVPGTATPTDTQYF. CDR3 nucleotide sequence: TGTGCCAGCAGCGTACCAGGTACGGCGACCCCCACAGATACGCAGTATTTT.

The CDR3 nucleotides read TGTGCCAGCAGTTACGATCGCTTTTCTCTAACCTACGAGCAGTACTTC. This sequence encodes CASSYDRFSLTYEQYF. The V gene is TRBV6-2 or TRBV6-3, the J gene TRBJ2-7; no firm D call. V was pared by 2 bases and J by 2 bases, with 16 bases between. Germline V gene lookup returns CDR1 MNHEY and CDR2 SVGEGT. The CDR3 extends over 16 amino acids.

J is TRBJ2-3 and V is TRBV5-4; 8 bases line up with TRBD2. V gave up 1 base and J gave up 2 bases; unmatched junction bases: 15. Germline V gene sequence: CDR1 SGHNT, CDR2 YYREEE (reference sequence). CDR3 length: 19 amino acids. Written as DNA, the CDR3 is TGTGCCAGCAGCTTGATCGGGGGGGCCCTCCCTGGGCCCACAGATACGCAGTATTTT. It codes for CASSLIGGALPGPTDTQYF. The variable domain in full, completed from reference TRBV5-4 and TRBJ2-3, reads ETGVTQSPTHLIKTRGQQVTLRCSSQSGHNTVSWYQQALGQGPQFIFQYYREEENGRGNFPPRFSGLQFPNYSSELNVNALELDDSALYLCASSLIGGALPGPTDTQYFGPGTRLTVL.

This chain joins TRBV11-3 and TRBJ2-2; D might be TRBD1 (5 bases). CDR1 is SGHNT, CDR2 YENEEA, per germline. V gave up 6 bases and J gave up 6 bases, with 8 bases separating them. The CDR3 length is 12 residues. The CDR3 sequence is CASRSGSGELFF. The CDR3 nucleotides read TGTGCCAGCAGATCAGGGTCCGGGGAGCTGTTTTTT. Drawing the rest from reference TRBV11-3 and TRBJ2-2, the complete variable domain is EAGVVQSPRYKIIEKKQPVAFWCNPISGHNTLYWYLQNLGQGPELLIRYENEEAVDDSQLPKDRFSAERLKGVDSTLKIQPAELGDSAVYLCASRSGSGELFFGEGSRLTVL.

V is TRBV14 and J is TRBJ2-4; 10 nucleotides align to TRBD1. The CDR3 has 18 amino acids. Looked up from germline, CDR1 is SGHDN and CDR2 is FVKESK. Unmatched junction bases numbered 12, after V lost 4 bases and J lost 3 bases. As DNA, the CDR3 is TGTGCCAGCAGCCCCGGGACAGGGGAACACCATAACAAAAACATTCAGTACTTC. This codes for CASSPGTGEHHNKNIQYF.

The rearrangement joins TRBV7-2 to TRBJ1-5, with D unresolved. The germline V gene has CDR1 SGHTA and CDR2 FQGNSA. The CDR3 loop spans 17 amino acids. Trimming pared 2 bases from V and 1 base from J, leaving 15 bases between. The CDR3 is CASSLRAGDTSNQPQHF. CDR3 nucleotide sequence: TGTGCCAGCAGCTTACGGGCGGGAGACACAAGCAATCAGCCCCAGCATTTT.

This clone showed up just a few times. The CDR3 sequence is CASTYSLNEKLFF. The CDR3 DNA is TGTGCCAGCACCTACTCGTTAAATGAAAAACTGTTTTTT. The chain recombines TRBV6-2 or TRBV6-3 with TRBJ1-4; no clear D. V was trimmed by 7 bases and J by 5 bases, leaving 11 bases between them. This CDR3 spans 13 amino acids. The germline gives CDR1 MNHEY, CDR2 SVGEGT.

The chain employs TRBV19 and TRBJ1-5; the D is unclear. The V end was cut by 5 bases, the J end by 5 bases, with 13 bases between. The germline V gene has CDR1 LNHDA and CDR2 SQIVND (reference sequence). This CDR3 has 14 residues. CDR3 residues: CASSSGPGDQPQHF. CDR3 coding DNA: TGTGCCAGTAGTTCTGGGCCCGGGGATCAGCCCCAGCATTTT.